This is a list of T cell receptor beta chains from one sample in a study of T cells in Graves' hyperthyroidism and ophthalmopathy. Each CDR3 protein is one row after TCRdb ran MiXCR on the multiplex PCR reads. The sample contains 27,000 or so distinct CDR3 sequences, under 55% of which appear only once. The sequenced sample was blood. These receptor sequences come from a woman aged 30 to 39 with Graves' hyperthyroidism. The CDR3 runs from the conserved cysteine through the conserved F or W. The D gene is left open where the match is weak. The size field is filled for only some rows; it gives once, few, many or a size class.

CDR3 DNA	CDR3 protein	clone size	V gene	J gene	D gene
TGTGCCAGCAGCTTAGAAGTCACCGGGGAGCTGTTTTTT	CASSLEVTGELFF	many	TRBV11-3	TRBJ2-2	.
TGTGCCAGCAGTTCTATAGCGGGACCCCTAGATACGCAGTATTTT	CASSSIAGPLDTQYF	.	TRBV28	TRBJ2-3	TRBD2
TGTGCCAGCATGAGGGGCGGGTCCACAGATACGCAGTATTTT	CASMRGGSTDTQYF	many	TRBV28	TRBJ2-3	.
TGTGCCATCAGCGTGCGAGGAAATAATTCACCCCTCCGCTTT	CAISVRGNNSPLRF	.	TRBV10-3	TRBJ1-6	.
TGTGCCAGCTCACCATCACTAGCCAAAAACATTCAGTACTTC	CASSPSLAKNIQYF	few	TRBV18	TRBJ2-4	.
TGTGCCACACTAGCGGGAGACTACAATGAGCAGTTCTTC	CATLAGDYNEQFF	.	TRBV19	TRBJ2-1	TRBD2
TGCAGTGCTAGGGACAGGTTTAACGAAGCTTTCTTT	CSARDRFNEAFF	.	TRBV20-1	TRBJ1-1	TRBD1
TGTGCCAGCAGCTTGACGAGGGTCTCCGGATCTAATGAGCAGTTCTTC	CASSLTRVSGSNEQFF	many	TRBV7-9	TRBJ2-1	.
TGTGCCAGCAGCCGACAGGTACCTGGAAACACCATATATTTT	CASSRQVPGNTIYF	few	TRBV7-8	TRBJ1-3	.
TGTGCCAGCAGACAGGGGGATCTAACCGGTAATGAAAAACTGTTTTTT	CASRQGDLTGNEKLFF	many	TRBV5-8	TRBJ1-4	TRBD1
TGTGCCAGCGGCTTGGACCTATATGACTACACCTTC	CASGLDLYDYTF	.	TRBV5-5	TRBJ1-2	.
TGTGCCAGCAGCTCGAGTCGAGCAGACAATGAGCAGGTCTTC	CASSSSRADNEQVF	.	TRBV11-2	TRBJ2-1	.
TGTGCCAGCAGCCAAGAATCGCGGGAGAGGTCGCAGCATTTT	CASSQESRERSQHF	.	TRBV4-2	TRBJ1-5	.
TGTGCCAGCAGCTACCTGGACCGATACAAGCAGTACTTC	CASSYLDRYKQYF	.	TRBV6-5	TRBJ2-7	.
TGTGCCACCAGTGCTCCGGGGGGGTCAGACGAGCAGTACTTC	CATSAPGGSDEQYF	.	TRBV24-1	TRBJ2-7	TRBD2